Sequencing of this T cell receptor beta chain was carried out in a study of blood T cells in healthy people across ages. Germline loops: CDR1 SGHRS, CDR2 YFSETQ. CDR3 length: 14 amino acids. With 4 bases removed from V and 4 bases from J, the gap between germline ends came to 14 bases. With a J-beta primer mix and a sample-barcoded 5' primer, a second PCR ran about 7 to 11 cycles. One entry per CDR3 protein, called by TCRdb with MiXCR from the 5' RACE reads. Among roughly 500,000 distinct CDR3 sequences, roughly 29% were seen once, and the ten largest hold under 20%. The sequence came from a woman between 65 and 79 years old in good health. The sequencing sample was made of blood. The genes are TRBV5-1 and TRBJ1-2, with a possible D match to TRBD1 (6 bases). CDR3 DNA sequence: TGCGCCAGCAGCCCGCCTGGGACATTCTATGGCTACACCTTC. It yields the protein CASSPPGTFYGYTF.